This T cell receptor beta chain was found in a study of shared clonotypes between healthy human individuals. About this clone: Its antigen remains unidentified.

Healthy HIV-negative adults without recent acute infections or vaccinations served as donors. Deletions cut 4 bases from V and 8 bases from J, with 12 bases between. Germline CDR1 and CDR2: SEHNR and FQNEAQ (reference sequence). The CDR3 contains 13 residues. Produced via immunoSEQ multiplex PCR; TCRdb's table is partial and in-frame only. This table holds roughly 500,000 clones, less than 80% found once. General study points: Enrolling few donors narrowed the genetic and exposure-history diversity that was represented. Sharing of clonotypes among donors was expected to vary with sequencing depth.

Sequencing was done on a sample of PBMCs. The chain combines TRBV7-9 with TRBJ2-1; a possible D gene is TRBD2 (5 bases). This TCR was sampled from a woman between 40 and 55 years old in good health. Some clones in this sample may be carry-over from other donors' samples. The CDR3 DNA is TGTGCCAGCAGCTCTCGAGAGGGCGATGAGCAGTTCTTC. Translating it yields CASSSREGDEQFF.